This T cell receptor beta chain was sequenced in a study of CD8+CD57+ T cells in acquired aplastic anemia. About the study: The DNA of sorted CD4+ and CD8+ cells averaged about 3 ug.

Only patients with CD8+CD57+ cell expansion on flow cytometry were chosen for sequencing. Findings and limits, study-wide: Shared by patients and controls, fewer than 30 CD8+ CDR3s were abundant in patients.

Profiling that covered TCR beta VDJ and CDR3 relied on genomic DNA as its template. From the reads, TCRdb called clonotypes with MiXCR, one entry per CDR3 protein. Here the sample spans about 260,000 distinct CDR3 sequences, around 82% being singletons. For this clonotype: As yet, its antigen is unknown. A junction end diverges from the germline sequence, so it may reflect a read error.

Sequencing used sorted CD4+, CD8+, or CD8+CD57+ T cells (not recorded which) from PBMCs. This receptor was taken from a human donor with aplastic anemia.

The CDR3 DNA sequence: TGTGCCAGCAGCTTTCAGGGAGGTCCCGCAGCGCTGTCTTTT. This sequence encodes CASSFQGGPAALSF. V and J are TRBV7-8 and TRBJ2-3; D possibly corresponds to TRBD2 (6 bases). The CDR3 is 14 residues long. Germline CDR1 SGHVS, CDR2 FQNEAQ.